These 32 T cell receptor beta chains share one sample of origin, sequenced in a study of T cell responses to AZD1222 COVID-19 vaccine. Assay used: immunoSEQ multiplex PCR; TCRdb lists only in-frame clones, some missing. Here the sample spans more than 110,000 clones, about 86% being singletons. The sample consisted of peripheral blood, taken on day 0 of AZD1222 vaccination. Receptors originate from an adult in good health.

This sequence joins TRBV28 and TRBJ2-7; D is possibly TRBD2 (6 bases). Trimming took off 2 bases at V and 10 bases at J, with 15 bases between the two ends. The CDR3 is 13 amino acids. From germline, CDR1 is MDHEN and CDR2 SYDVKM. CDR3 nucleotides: TGTGCCAGCAGTTTACGCGGGGCAATAGTTCAGTACTTC. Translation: CASSLRGAIVQYF.

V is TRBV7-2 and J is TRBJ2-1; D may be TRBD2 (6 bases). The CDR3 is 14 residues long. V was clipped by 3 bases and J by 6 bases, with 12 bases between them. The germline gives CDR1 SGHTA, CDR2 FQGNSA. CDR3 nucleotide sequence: TGTGCCAGCAGCTTGTCGGGAGCCAGCAATGAGCAGTTCTTC. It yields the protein CASSLSGASNEQFF.

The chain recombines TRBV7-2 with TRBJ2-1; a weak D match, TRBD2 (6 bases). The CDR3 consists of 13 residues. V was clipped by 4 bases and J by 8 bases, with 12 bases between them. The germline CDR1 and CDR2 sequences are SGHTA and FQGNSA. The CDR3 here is CASSSRTKDEQFF. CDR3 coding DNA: TGTGCCAGCAGCTCCCGGACTAAGGATGAGCAGTTCTTC.

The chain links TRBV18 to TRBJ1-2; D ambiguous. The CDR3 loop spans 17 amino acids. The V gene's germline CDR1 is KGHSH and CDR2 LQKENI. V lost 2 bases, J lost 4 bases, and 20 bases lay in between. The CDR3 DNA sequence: TGTGCCAGCTCACCAACGACCGAGGGAGGTCGGGGCTATGGCTACACCTTC. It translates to CASSPTTEGGRGYGYTF.

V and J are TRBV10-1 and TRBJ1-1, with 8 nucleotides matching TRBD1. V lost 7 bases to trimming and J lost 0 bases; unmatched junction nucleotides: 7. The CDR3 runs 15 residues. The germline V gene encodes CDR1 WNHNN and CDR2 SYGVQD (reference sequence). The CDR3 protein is CASNPGQDMNTEAFF. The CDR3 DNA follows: TGCGCCAGCAACCCGGGACAGGATATGAACACTGAAGCTTTCTTT.

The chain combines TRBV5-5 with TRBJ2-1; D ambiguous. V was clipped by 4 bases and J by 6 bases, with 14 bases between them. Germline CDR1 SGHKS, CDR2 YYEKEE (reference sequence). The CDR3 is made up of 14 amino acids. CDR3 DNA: TGTGCCAGCAGCCCTCCCACCGTGGGCAATGAGCAGTTCTTC. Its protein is CASSPPTVGNEQFF.

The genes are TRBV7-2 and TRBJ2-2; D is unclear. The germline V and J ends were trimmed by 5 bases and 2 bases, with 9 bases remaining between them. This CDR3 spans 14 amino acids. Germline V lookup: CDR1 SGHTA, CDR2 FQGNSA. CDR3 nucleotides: TGTGCCAGCAGCACCCAATTAAACACCGGGGAGCTGTTTTTT. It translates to CASSTQLNTGELFF.

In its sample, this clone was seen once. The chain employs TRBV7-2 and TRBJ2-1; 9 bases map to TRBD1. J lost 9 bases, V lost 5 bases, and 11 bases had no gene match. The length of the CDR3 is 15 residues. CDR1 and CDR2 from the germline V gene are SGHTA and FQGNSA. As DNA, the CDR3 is TGTGCCAGCAGCAAAGTCCCGGGACAGGGAGTTGAGCAGTTCTTC. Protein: CASSKVPGQGVEQFF.

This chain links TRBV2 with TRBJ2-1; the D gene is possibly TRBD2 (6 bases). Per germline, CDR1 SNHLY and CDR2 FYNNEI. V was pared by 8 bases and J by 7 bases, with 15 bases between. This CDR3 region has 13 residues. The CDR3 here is CASGPGLPNEQFF. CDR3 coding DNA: TGTGCCAGCGGGCCTGGACTACCAAATGAGCAGTTCTTC. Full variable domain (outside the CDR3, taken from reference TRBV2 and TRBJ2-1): EPEVTQTPSHQVTQMGQEVILRCVPISNHLYFYWYRQILGQKVEFLVSFYNNEISEKSEIFDDQFSVERPDGSNFTLKIRSTKLEDSAMYFCASGPGLPNEQFFGPGTRLTVL.

In DNA, the CDR3 is TGTGCCAGCAGGGAACAGGGAAGCGCTGAAGCTTTCTTT. Translation: CASREQGSAEAFF. The chain employs TRBV14 and TRBJ1-1, with a possible D match to TRBD1 (6 bases). Germline V gene data show CDR1 as SGHDN and CDR2 as FVKESK. The CDR3 covers 13 residues. V was cut by 6 bases and J by 6 bases, with 14 bases left in between.

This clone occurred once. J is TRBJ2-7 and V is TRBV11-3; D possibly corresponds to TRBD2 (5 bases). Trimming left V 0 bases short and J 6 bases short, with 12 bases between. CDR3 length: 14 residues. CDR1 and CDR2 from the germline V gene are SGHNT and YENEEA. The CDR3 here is CASSLEPGSGEQYF. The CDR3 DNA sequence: TGTGCCAGCAGCTTAGAACCGGGGTCGGGCGAGCAGTACTTC.

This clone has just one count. The CDR3 DNA is TGTGCCAGCAGCTTATCCGGGGGCCAGGGGTCACCCCTCCACTTT. This codes for CASSLSGGQGSPLHF. The gene calls are TRBV13 and TRBJ1-6; the D gene is possibly TRBD1 (6 bases). Germline assignment: CDR1 PRHDT and CDR2 FYEKMQ (reference sequence). CDR3 length: 15 residues. With 2 bases removed from V and 10 bases from J, the gap between germline ends came to 15 bases.

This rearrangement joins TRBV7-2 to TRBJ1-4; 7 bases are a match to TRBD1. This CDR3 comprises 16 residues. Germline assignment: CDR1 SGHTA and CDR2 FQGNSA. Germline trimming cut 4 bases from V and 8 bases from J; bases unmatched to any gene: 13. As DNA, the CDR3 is TGTGCCAGCAGCTCACTACCCCCGGGACAGACAGAAAAACTGTTTTTT. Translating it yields CASSSLPPGQTEKLFF. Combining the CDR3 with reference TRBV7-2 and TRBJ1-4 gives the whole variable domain GAGVSQSPSNKVTEKGKDVELRCDPISGHTALYWYRQSLGQGLEFLIYFQGNSAPDKSGLPSDRFSAERTGGSVSTLTIQRTQQEDSAVYLCASSSLPPGQTEKLFFGSGTQLSVL.

The CDR3 is CASSRDPGGGTEAFF. The CDR3 nucleotides are TGCGCCAGCAGCCGGGACCCTGGGGGAGGCACTGAAGCTTTCTTT. The chain combines TRBV5-1 with TRBJ1-1; D possibly corresponds to TRBD1 (5 bases). The V and J ends lost 4 bases and 4 bases respectively, with 17 bases between them. CDR3 size: 15 residues. The germline V gene has CDR1 SGHRS and CDR2 YFSETQ.

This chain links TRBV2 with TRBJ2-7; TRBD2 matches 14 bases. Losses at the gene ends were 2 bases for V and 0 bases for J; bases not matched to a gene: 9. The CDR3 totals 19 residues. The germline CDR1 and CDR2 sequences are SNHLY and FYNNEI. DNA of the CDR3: TGTGCCAGCAGTGAAATGCCGGGACTAGCGGGAGATCGCTCCTACGAGCAGTACTTC. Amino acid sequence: CASSEMPGLAGDRSYEQYF.

The CDR3 DNA reads TGTGCCAGCAGTGAAGGACGCAAAGGGGACACTGAAGCTTTCTTT. It yields the protein CASSEGRKGDTEAFF. The chain combines TRBV25-1 with TRBJ1-1, with D maybe TRBD1 (5 bases). Germline values: CDR1 MGHDK, CDR2 SYGVNS. The CDR3 is 15 residues long. V shed 2 bases and J shed 3 bases, with 13 bases lying between them.

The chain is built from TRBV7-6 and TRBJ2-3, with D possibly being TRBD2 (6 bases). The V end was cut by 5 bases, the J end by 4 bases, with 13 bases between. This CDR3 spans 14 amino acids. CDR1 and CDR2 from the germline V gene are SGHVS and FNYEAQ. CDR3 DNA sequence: TGTGCCAGCAGCCTACTAGCTAGGGCAGATACGCAGTATTTT. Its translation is CASSLLARADTQYF.

The CDR3 DNA is TGTGCCAGCTCCCTAGGGGTACAGGACTACGAGCAGTACTTC. It yields the protein CASSLGVQDYEQYF. This chain links TRBV18 with TRBJ2-7; D is possibly TRBD1 (5 bases). Looked up from germline, CDR1 is KGHSH and CDR2 is LQKENI. Trimming removed 6 bases from V and 3 bases from J, with 15 bases in between. CDR3 length: 14 amino acids.

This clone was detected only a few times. The CDR3 sequence: CASSVRSGAGDEQFF. CDR3 coding DNA: TGTGCCAGCAGTGTTAGAAGCGGGGCGGGGGATGAGCAGTTCTTC. The V call is TRBV6-4, the J call TRBJ2-1, with 7 bases fitting TRBD2. The CDR3 totals 15 residues. Germline assignment: CDR1 MRHNA and CDR2 SNTAGT. The ends lost 4 bases at V and 8 bases at J; junction bases unmatched: 11.

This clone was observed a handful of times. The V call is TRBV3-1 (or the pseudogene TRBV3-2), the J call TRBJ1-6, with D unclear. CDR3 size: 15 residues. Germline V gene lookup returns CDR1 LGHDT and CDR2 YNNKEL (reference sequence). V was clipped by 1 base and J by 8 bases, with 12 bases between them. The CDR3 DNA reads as TGTGCCAGCAGCCAAGCCCAAGGGAGGGATTCACCCCTCCACTTT. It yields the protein CASSQAQGRDSPLHF.

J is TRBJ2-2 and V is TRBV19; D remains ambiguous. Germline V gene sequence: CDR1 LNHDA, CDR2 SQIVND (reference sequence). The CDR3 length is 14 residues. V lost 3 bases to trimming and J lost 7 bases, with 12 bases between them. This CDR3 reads CASSILLQNGELFF. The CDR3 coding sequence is TGTGCCAGTAGTATCCTTCTACAGAACGGGGAGCTGTTTTTT.

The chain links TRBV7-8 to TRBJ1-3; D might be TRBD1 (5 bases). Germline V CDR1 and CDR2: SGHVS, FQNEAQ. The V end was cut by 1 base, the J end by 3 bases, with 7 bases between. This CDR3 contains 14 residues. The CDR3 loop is CASSLGDLGNTIYF. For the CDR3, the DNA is TGTGCCAGCAGCTTAGGGGACCTTGGAAACACCATATATTTT.

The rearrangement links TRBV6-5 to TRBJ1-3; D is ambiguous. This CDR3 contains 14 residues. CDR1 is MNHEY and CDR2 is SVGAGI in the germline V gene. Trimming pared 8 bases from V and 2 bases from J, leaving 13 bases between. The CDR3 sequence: CASAGPAPGNTIYF. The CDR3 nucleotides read TGTGCCAGCGCGGGCCCGGCCCCTGGAAACACCATATATTTT.

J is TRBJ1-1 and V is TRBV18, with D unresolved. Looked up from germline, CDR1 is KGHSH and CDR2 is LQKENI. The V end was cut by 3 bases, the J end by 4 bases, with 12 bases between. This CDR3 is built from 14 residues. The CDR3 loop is CASSPNSEGTEAFF. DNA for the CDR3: TGTGCCAGCTCACCTAACAGCGAAGGCACTGAAGCTTTCTTT. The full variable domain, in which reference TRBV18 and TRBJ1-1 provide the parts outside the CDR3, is NAGVMQNPRHLVRRRGQEARLRCSPMKGHSHVYWYRQLPEEGLKFMVYLQKENIIDESGMPKERFSAEFPKEGPSILRIQQVVRGDSAAYFCASSPNSEGTEAFFGQGTRLTVV.

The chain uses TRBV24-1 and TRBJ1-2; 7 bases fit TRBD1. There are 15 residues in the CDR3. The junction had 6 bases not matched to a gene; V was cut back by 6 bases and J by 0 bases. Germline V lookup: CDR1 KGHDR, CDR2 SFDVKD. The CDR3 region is CATSTGAAANYGYTF. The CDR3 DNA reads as TGTGCCACCAGTACAGGGGCCGCAGCTAACTATGGCTACACCTTC.

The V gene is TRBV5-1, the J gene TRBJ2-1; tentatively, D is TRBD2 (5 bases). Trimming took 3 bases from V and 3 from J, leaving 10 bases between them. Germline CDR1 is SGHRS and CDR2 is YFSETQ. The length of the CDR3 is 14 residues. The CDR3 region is CASSSEEVYNEQFF. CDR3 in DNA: TGCGCCAGCAGCTCTGAGGAGGTCTACAATGAGCAGTTCTTC.

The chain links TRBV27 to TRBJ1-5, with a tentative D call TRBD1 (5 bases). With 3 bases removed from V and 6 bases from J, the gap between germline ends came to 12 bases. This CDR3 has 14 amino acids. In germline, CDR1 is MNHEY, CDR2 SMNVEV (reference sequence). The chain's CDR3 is CASSFRQGIQPQHF. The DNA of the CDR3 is TGTGCCAGCAGTTTTAGGCAGGGTATTCAGCCCCAGCATTTT.

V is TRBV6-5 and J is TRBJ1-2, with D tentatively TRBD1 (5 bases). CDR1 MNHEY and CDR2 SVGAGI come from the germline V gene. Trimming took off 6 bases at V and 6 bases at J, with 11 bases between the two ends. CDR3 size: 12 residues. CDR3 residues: CASRLQENGYTF. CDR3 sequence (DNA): TGTGCCAGCAGGCTACAGGAGAATGGCTACACCTTC.

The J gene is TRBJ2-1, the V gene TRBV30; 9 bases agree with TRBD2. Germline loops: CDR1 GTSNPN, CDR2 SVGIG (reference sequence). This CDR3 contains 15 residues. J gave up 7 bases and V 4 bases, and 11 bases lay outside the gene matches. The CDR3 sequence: CAWTAGLASYNEQFF. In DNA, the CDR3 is TGTGCCTGGACTGCTGGACTAGCGAGTTATAATGAGCAGTTCTTC.

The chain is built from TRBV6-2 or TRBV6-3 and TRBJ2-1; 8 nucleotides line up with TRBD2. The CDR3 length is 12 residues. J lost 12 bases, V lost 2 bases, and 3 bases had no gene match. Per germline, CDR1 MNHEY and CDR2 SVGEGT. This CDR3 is CASSYPGTRQFF. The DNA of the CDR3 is TGTGCCAGCAGTTACCCCGGGACTAGGCAGTTCTTC.

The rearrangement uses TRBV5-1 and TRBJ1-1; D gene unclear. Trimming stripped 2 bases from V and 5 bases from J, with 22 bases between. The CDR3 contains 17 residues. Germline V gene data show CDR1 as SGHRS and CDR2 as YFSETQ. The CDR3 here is CASSFGSANSRGTEAFF. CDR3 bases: TGCGCCAGCAGCTTCGGCTCAGCAAACTCTCGGGGTACTGAAGCTTTCTTT. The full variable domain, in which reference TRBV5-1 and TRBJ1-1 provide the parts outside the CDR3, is KAGVTQTPRYLIKTRGQQVTLSCSPISGHRSVSWYQQTPGQGLQFLFEYFSETQRNKGNFPGRFSGRQFSNSRSEMNVSTLELGDSALYLCASSFGSANSRGTEAFFGQGTRLTVV.

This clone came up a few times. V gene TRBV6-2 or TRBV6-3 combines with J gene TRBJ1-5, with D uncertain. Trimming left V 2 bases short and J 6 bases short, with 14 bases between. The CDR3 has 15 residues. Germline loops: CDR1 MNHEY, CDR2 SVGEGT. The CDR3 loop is CASSYRLSIFQPQHF. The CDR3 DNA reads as TGTGCCAGCAGTTACCGTCTTAGCATTTTTCAGCCCCAGCATTTT.